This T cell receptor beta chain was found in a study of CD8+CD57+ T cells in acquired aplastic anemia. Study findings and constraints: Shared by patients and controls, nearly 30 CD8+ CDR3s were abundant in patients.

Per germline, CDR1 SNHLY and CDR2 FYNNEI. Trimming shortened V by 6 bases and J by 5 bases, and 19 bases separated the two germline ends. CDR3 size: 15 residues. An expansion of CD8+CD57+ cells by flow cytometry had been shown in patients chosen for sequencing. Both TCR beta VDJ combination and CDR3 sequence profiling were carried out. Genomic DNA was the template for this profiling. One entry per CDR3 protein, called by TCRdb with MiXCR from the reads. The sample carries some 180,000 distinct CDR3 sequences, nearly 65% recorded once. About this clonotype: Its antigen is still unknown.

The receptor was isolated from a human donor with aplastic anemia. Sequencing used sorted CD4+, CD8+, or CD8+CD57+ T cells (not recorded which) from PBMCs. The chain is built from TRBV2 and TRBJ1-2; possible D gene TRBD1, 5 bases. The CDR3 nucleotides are TGTGCCAGCAGGGAGGGGCCAGGTCTTGAATATGGCTACACCTTC. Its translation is CASREGPGLEYGYTF.